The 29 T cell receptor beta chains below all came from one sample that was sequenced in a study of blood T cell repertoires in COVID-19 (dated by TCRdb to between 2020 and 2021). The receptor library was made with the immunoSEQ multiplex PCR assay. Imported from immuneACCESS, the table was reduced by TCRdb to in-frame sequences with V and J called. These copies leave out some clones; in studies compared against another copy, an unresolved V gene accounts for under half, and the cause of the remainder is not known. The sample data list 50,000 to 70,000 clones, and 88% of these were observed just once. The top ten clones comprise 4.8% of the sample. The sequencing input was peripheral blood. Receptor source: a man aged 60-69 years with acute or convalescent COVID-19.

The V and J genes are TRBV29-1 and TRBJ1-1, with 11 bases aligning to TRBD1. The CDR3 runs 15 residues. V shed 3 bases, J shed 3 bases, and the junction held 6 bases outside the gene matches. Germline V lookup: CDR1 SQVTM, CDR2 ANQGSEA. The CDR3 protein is CSVEGDRGYDTEAFF. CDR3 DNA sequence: TGCAGCGTTGAGGGGGACAGGGGGTACGACACTGAAGCTTTCTTT.

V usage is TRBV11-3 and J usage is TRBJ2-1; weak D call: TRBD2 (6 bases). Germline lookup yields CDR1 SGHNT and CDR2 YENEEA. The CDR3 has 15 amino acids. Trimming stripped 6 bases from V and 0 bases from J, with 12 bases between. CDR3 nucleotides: TGTGCCAGCAGGCCCCTAGCGAGCTCCTACAATGAGCAGTTCTTC. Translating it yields CASRPLASSYNEQFF.

The CDR3 DNA is TGTGCCAGCAGCAAAGGGGCGGTCCCGGGGAATGAGCAGTTCTTC. Residues: CASSKGAVPGNEQFF. The chain is built from TRBV21-1 and TRBJ2-1; TRBD2 reflects the table's D call only, with no check against the DNA. TRBV21-1 is a pseudogene locus. The CDR3 has 15 amino acids.

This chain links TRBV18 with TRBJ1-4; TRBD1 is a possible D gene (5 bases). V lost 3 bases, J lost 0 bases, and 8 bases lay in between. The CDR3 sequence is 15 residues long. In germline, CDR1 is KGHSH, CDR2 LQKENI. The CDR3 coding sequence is TGTGCCAGCTCACCGACAGAGGCAACTAATGAAAAACTGTTTTTT. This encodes CASSPTEATNEKLFF.

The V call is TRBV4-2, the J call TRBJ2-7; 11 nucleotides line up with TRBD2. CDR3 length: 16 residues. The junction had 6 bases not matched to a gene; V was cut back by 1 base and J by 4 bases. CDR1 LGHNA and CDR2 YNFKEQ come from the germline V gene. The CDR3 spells CASSQVSTSGGYEQYF. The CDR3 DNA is TGTGCCAGCAGCCAAGTTTCCACTAGCGGGGGTTACGAGCAGTACTTC.

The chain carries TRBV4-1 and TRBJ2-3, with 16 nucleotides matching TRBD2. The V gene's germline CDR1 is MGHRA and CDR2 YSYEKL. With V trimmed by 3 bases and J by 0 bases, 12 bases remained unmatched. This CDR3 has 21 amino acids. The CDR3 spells CASSQIPMGTSGRGSTDTQYF. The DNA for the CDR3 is TGCGCCAGCAGCCAGATTCCAATGGGGACTAGCGGGAGGGGTAGCACAGATACGCAGTATTTT.

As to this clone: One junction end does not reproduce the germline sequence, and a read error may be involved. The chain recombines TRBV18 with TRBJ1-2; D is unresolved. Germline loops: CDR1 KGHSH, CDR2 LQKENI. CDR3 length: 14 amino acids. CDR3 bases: TGTGCCAGCTCCCCACCAAGCTGGAACTATGGCTACACCTTC. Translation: CASSPPSWNYGYTF.

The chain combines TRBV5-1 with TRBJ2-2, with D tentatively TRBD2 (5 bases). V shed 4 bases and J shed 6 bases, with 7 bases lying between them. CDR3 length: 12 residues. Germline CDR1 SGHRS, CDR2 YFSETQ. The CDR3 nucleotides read TGCGCCAGCAGCGAGGAGGCCGGGGAGCTGTTTTTT. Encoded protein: CASSEEAGELFF.

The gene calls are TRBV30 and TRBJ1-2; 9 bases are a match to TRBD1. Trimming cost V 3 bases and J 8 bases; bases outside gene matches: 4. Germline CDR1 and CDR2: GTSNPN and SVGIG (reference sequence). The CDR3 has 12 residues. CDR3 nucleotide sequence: TGTGCCTGGAGCGGGACAGGGAGCGGCTACACCTTC. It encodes CAWSGTGSGYTF.

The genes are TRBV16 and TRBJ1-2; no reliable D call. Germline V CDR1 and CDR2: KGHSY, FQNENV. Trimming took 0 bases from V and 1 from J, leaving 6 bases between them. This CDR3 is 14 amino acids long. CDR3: CASSQSSFNYGYTF. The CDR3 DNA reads TGTGCCAGCAGCCAATCTTCCTTTAACTATGGCTACACCTTC. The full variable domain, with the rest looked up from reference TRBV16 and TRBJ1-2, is GEEVAQTPKHLVRGEGQKAKLYCAPIKGHSYVFWYQQVLKNEFKFLISFQNENVFDETGMPKERFSAKCLPNSPCSLEIQATKLEDSAVYFCASSQSSFNYGYTFGSGTRLTVV.

This CDR3 is CASSFGGVDTEAFF. DNA for the CDR3: TGCGCCAGCAGCTTCGGGGGGGTCGACACTGAAGCTTTCTTT. The V call is TRBV5-1, the J call TRBJ1-1, with D perhaps TRBD1 (5 bases). The germline gives CDR1 SGHRS, CDR2 YFSETQ. The CDR3 runs to 14 residues. The V gene lost 2 bases and the J gene lost 3 bases, with 11 bases spanning the gap.

The CDR3 spells CASSEYEYPYF. In nucleotides, the CDR3 is TGTGCCAGCAGTGAATACGAGTATCCGTACTTC. The J gene is TRBJ2-7, the V gene TRBV2; D uncertain. The ends were cut back, 2 bases at V and 12 bases at J, with 11 bases in the middle. CDR3 length: 11 amino acids. From germline, CDR1 is SNHLY and CDR2 FYNNEI.

CDR3 residues: CASSPTWGGSPLHF. The CDR3 DNA is TGTGCCAGCAGCCCCACTTGGGGAGGTTCACCCCTCCACTTT. The gene calls are TRBV3-1 (or the pseudogene TRBV3-2) and TRBJ1-6; D ambiguous. Germline lookup yields CDR1 LGHDT and CDR2 YNNKEL (reference sequence). This CDR3 is 14 amino acids long. Deletions cut 4 bases from V and 9 bases from J, with 13 bases between.

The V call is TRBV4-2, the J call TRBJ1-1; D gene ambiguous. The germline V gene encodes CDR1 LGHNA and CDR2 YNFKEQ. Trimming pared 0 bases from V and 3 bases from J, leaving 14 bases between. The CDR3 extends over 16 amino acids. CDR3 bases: TGTGCCAGCAGCCAAGATTACGCCAGGCGGGACACTGAAGCTTTCTTT. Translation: CASSQDYARRDTEAFF.

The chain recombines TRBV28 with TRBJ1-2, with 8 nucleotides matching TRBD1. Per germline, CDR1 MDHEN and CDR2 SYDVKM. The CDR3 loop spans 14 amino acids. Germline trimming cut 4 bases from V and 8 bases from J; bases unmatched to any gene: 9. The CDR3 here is CASSSFPSGGGYTF. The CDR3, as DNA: TGTGCCAGCAGTTCATTCCCCTCAGGGGGCGGCTACACCTTC.

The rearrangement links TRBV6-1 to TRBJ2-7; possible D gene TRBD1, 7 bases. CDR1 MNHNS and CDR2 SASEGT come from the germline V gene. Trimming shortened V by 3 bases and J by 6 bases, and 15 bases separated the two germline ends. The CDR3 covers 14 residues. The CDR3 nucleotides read TGTGCCAGCAGTGAGAAGGGGGCGGGGAGCGAGCAGTACTTC. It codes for CASSEKGAGSEQYF.

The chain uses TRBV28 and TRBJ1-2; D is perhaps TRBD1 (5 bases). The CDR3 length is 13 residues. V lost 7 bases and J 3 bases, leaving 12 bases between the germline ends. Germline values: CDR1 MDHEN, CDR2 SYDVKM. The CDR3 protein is CASTAGLDYGYTF. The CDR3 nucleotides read TGTGCCAGCACGGCAGGGCTGGACTATGGCTACACCTTC.

CDR3 sequence (DNA): TGTGCCAGCTCACCACCGTCATTTTACAATGAGCAGTTCTTC. Translating it yields CASSPPSFYNEQFF. The chain carries TRBV18 and TRBJ2-1; D remains unclear. The germline V gene encodes CDR1 KGHSH and CDR2 LQKENI. The CDR3 loop spans 14 amino acids. V lost 0 bases and J lost 4, with 7 bases in between.

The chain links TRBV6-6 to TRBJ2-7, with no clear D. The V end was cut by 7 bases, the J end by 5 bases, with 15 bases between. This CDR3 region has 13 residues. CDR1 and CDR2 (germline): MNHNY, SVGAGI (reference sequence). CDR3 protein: CASTILPSNEQYF. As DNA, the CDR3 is TGTGCCAGCACCATATTGCCGTCTAACGAGCAGTACTTC.

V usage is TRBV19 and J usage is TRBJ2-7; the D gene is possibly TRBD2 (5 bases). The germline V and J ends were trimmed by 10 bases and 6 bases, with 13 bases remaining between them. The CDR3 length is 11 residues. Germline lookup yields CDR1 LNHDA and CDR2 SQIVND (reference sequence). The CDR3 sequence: CATSAGGEQYF. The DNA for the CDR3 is TGTGCCACCTCTGCGGGCGGCGAGCAGTACTTC. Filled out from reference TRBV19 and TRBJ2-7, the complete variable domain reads DGGITQSPKYLFRKEGQNVTLSCEQNLNHDAMYWYRQDPGQGLRLIYYSQIVNDFQKGDIAEGYSVSREKKESFPLTVTSAQKNPTAFYLCATSAGGEQYFGPGTRLTVT.

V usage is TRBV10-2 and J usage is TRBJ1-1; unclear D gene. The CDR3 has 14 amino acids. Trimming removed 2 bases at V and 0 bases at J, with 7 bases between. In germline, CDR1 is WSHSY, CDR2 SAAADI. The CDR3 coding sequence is TGCGCCAGCAGTGAGGTACACCTGAACACTGAAGCTTTCTTT. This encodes CASSEVHLNTEAFF.

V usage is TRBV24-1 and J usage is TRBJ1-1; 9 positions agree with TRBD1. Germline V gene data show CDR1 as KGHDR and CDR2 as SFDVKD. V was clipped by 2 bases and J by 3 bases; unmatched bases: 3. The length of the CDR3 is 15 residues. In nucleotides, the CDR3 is TGTGCCACCAGTGATTCCCGGACAGGGGACACTGAAGCTTTCTTT. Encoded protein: CATSDSRTGDTEAFF.

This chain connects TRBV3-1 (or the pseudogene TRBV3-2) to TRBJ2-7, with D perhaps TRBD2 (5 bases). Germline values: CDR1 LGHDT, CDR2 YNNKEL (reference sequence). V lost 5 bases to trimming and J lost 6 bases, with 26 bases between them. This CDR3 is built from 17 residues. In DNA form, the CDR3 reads TGTGCCAGCAGCGGCCCTCTGATTAACGGGATGGACCGCGAGCAGTACTTC. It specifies CASSGPLINGMDREQYF.

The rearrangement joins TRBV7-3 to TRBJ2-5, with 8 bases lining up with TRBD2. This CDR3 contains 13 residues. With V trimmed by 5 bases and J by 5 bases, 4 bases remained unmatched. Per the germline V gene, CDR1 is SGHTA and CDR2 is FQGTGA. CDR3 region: CASSRTSGETQYF. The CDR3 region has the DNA TGTGCCAGCAGCAGAACTAGCGGCGAGACCCAGTACTTC. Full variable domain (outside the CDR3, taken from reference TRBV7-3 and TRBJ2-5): GAGVSQTPSNKVTEKGKYVELRCDPISGHTALYWYRQSLGQGPEFLIYFQGTGAADDSGLPNDRFFAVRPEGSVSTLKIQRTERGDSAVYLCASSRTSGETQYFGPGTRLLVL.

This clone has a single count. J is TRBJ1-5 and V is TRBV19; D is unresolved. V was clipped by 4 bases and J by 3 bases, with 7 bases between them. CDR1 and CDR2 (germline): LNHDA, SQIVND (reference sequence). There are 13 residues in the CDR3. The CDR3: CASSSQANQPQHF. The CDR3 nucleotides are TGTGCCAGTAGTAGTCAGGCCAATCAGCCCCAGCATTTT.

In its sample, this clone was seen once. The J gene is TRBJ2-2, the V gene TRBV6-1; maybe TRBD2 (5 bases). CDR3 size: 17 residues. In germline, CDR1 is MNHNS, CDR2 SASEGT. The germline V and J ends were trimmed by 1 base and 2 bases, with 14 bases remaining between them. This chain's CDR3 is CASSEVRLAPNTGELFF. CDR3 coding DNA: TGTGCCAGCAGTGAAGTCCGCCTAGCCCCTAACACCGGGGAGCTGTTTTTT.

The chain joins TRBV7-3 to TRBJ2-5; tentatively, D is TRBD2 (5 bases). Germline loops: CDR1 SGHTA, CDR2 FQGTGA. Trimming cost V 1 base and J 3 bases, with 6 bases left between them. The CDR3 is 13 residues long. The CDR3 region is CASSLMREETQYF. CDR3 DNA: TGTGCCAGCAGCTTAATGAGGGAAGAGACCCAGTACTTC.

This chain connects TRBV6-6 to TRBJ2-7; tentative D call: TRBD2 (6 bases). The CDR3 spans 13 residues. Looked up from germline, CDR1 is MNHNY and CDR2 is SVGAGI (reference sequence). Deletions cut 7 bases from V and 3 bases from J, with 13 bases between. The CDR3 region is CASTNTGGYEQYF. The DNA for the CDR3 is TGTGCCAGCACCAACACCGGGGGCTACGAGCAGTACTTC.

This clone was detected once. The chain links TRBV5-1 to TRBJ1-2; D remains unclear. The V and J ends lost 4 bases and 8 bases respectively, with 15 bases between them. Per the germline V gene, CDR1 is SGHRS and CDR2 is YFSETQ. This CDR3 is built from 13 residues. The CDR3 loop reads CASSLGPTGGYTF. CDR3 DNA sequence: TGCGCCAGCAGCCTTGGACCAACGGGGGGCTACACCTTC.